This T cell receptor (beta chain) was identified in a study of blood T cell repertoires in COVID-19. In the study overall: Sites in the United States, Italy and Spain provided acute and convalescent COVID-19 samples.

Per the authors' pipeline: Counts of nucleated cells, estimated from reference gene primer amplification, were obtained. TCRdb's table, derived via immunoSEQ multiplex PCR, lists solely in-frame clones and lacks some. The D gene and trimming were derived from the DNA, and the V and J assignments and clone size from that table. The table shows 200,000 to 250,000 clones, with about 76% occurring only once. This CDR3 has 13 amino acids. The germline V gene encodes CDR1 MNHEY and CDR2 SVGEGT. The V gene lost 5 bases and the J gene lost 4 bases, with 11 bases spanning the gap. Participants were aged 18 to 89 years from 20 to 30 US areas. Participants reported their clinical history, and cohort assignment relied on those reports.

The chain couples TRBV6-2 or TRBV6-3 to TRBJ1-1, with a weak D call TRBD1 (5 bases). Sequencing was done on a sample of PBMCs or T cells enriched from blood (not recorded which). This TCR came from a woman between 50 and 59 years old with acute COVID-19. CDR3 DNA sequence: TGTGCCAGCAGTCGGACAAGTACCACTGAAGCTTTCTTT. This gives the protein CASSRTSTTEAFF.